This T cell receptor beta chain was documented in a study of blood T cells in healthy people across ages. Notes on the study in general: Possibly, changes in expanded clonotypes were confounded because donor CMV status was unknown. Higher naive T cell percentage went strongly together with higher TCR beta diversity.

For the second PCR, which ran for about 7 to 11 cycles, a sample-barcoded 5' primer and a J-beta primer mix were used. A template-switch adaptor with 12 random nucleotides tagged each cDNA molecule. Sequencing yielded, for each sample, at least 2.5 million paired-end reads carrying CDR3. TCRdb re-derived calls from the 5' RACE reads in MiXCR, one entry per CDR3 protein. Of 1.5 million to 2 million distinct CDR3 sequences in the sample, 28% were seen once. The germline V and J ends were trimmed by 4 bases and 5 bases, with 12 bases remaining between them. Per the germline V gene, CDR1 is SQVTM and CDR2 is ANQGSEA. CDR3 length: 13 amino acids. With respect to this clonotype: No antigen is known for it.

Sequenced material: blood. The chain recombines TRBV29-1 with TRBJ2-1; D might be TRBD1 (6 bases). The receptor comes from a woman in her 30s in good health. The CDR3 protein is CSVGGLANNEQFF. The CDR3 DNA follows: TGCAGCGTTGGGGGGCTAGCCAACAATGAGCAGTTCTTC.